This is a list of T cell receptor beta chains from one sample in a study of blood T cells in healthy people across ages. Via MiXCR, TCRdb re-called the 5' RACE reads, giving one row per CDR3 protein. The sample holds some 860,000 distinct CDR3 sequences, more than 55% seen once. The sample consisted of blood. These TCRs come from a man aged 35-49 years in good health. Each CDR3 is given with its conserved first and last residue. The order of the fields is J gene, CDR3 length, clone size, V gene, D gene, CDR3 protein, CDR3 DNA. A D gene is named only where the DNA matches it firmly. Rows may omit the clone size; those that give it use once, few, many or a size class.

J gene: TRBJ1-2; CDR3 length: 16; clone size: .; V gene: TRBV5-1; D gene: TRBD1; CDR3 protein: CASSPSGTGRAFGYTF; CDR3 DNA: TGCGCCAGCAGCCCCTCCGGGACAGGGCGGGCCTTCGGCTACACCTTC
J gene: TRBJ2-7; CDR3 length: 19; clone size: few; V gene: TRBV5-1; D gene: TRBD2; CDR3 protein: CASSLTDIGTSGGSYEQYF; CDR3 DNA: TGCGCCAGCTCCCTGACGGACATAGGGACTAGCGGGGGCTCCTACGAGCAGTACTTC
J gene: TRBJ2-5; CDR3 length: 14; clone size: .; V gene: TRBV7-3; D gene: .; CDR3 protein: CASSVSGVAETQYF; CDR3 DNA: TGTGCCAGCAGCGTATCCGGGGTTGCAGAGACCCAGTACTTC
J gene: TRBJ2-4; CDR3 length: 14; clone size: .; V gene: TRBV9; D gene: .; CDR3 protein: CASSGYRRGNEQYF; CDR3 DNA: TGTGCCAGCAGCGGATATCGGAGGGGCAATGAGCAGTACTTC
J gene: TRBJ2-1; CDR3 length: 14; clone size: few; V gene: TRBV9; D gene: .; CDR3 protein: CASSATSSYNEQFF; CDR3 DNA: TGTGCCAGCAGCGCGACTAGTTCCTACAATGAGCAGTTCTTC
J gene: TRBJ2-5; CDR3 length: 16; clone size: .; V gene: TRBV2; D gene: .; CDR3 protein: CASSRSTGRTQQPPYF; CDR3 DNA: TGTGCCAGCAGTAGATCAACCGGGAGAACCCAACAACCGCCGTACTTC
J gene: TRBJ1-5; CDR3 length: 15; clone size: .; V gene: TRBV10-3; D gene: .; CDR3 protein: CAISVGRDSNQPQHF; CDR3 DNA: TGTGCCATCAGTGTGGGCCGCGATAGCAATCAGCCCCAGCATTTT
J gene: TRBJ2-1; CDR3 length: 18; clone size: .; V gene: TRBV6-1; D gene: TRBD2; CDR3 protein: CASSPVKAQRGSYNEQFF; CDR3 DNA: TGTGCCAGCAGCCCCGTCAAAGCCCAGCGGGGCTCCTACAATGAGCAGTTCTTC
J gene: TRBJ2-6; CDR3 length: 19; clone size: few; V gene: TRBV10-3; D gene: TRBD1; CDR3 protein: CATQISADRVLSGANVLTF; CDR3 DNA: TGTGCCACCCAAATTAGTGCCGACAGGGTCCTCTCTGGGGCCAACGTCCTGACTTTC
J gene: TRBJ1-1; CDR3 length: 11; clone size: .; V gene: TRBV3-1; D gene: .; CDR3 protein: CASGQLYEAFF; CDR3 DNA: TGTGCCAGCGGCCAGCTATATGAAGCTTTCTTT
J gene: TRBJ2-3; CDR3 length: 14; clone size: few; V gene: TRBV20-1; D gene: .; CDR3 protein: CSAVDFPSTDTQYF; CDR3 DNA: TGCAGTGCCGTGGACTTTCCTAGCACAGATACGCAGTATTTT
J gene: TRBJ1-1; CDR3 length: 12; clone size: few; V gene: TRBV28; D gene: .; CDR3 protein: CASAHRFSEAFF; CDR3 DNA: TGTGCCAGCGCCCACAGGTTTTCTGAAGCTTTCTTT
J gene: TRBJ2-7; CDR3 length: 17; clone size: few; V gene: TRBV5-5; D gene: TRBD2; CDR3 protein: CASSFLPAGGTNDEQYF; CDR3 DNA: TGTGCCAGCAGCTTCCTTCCAGCGGGAGGTACGAACGACGAGCAGTACTTC
J gene: TRBJ2-1; CDR3 length: 15; clone size: .; V gene: TRBV4-3; D gene: TRBD2; CDR3 protein: CASSHGGGSYNEQFF; CDR3 DNA: TGCGCCAGCAGCCACGGGGGGGGCTCCTACAATGAGCAGTTCTTC
J gene: TRBJ2-7; CDR3 length: 18; clone size: .; V gene: TRBV29-1; D gene: TRBD1; CDR3 protein: CSVEVKTTGDTSSYEQYF; CDR3 DNA: TGCAGCGTTGAAGTGAAAACGACAGGGGATACGTCGTCCTACGAGCAGTACTTC
J gene: TRBJ2-5; CDR3 length: 15; clone size: .; V gene: TRBV20-1; D gene: TRBD1; CDR3 protein: CSAIIRTGNQETQYF; CDR3 DNA: TGCAGTGCCATAATAAGGACAGGGAACCAAGAGACCCAGTACTTC
J gene: TRBJ2-3; CDR3 length: 15; clone size: .; V gene: TRBV11-3; D gene: .; CDR3 protein: CASSLWASGTDTQYF; CDR3 DNA: TGTGCCAGCAGCTTATGGGCTAGCGGCACAGATACGCAGTATTTT
J gene: TRBJ2-5; CDR3 length: 14; clone size: .; V gene: TRBV7-6; D gene: .; CDR3 protein: CASSRDLYQETQYF; CDR3 DNA: TGTGCCAGCAGCCGGGACCTCTACCAAGAGACCCAGTACTTC
J gene: TRBJ2-1; CDR3 length: 11; clone size: .; V gene: TRBV29-1; D gene: .; CDR3 protein: CSVAAGNEQFF; CDR3 DNA: TGCAGCGTCGCAGCTGGCAATGAGCAGTTCTTC
J gene: TRBJ2-7; CDR3 length: 16; clone size: .; V gene: TRBV4-1; D gene: TRBD2; CDR3 protein: CASSQALAGELYEQYF; CDR3 DNA: TGCGCCAGCAGCCAGGCGCTAGCGGGGGAGCTTTATGAGCAGTACTTC
J gene: TRBJ2-5; CDR3 length: 13; clone size: few; V gene: TRBV10-3; D gene: .; CDR3 protein: CAITNRETETQYF; CDR3 DNA: TGTGCCATCACCAACAGGGAGACAGAGACCCAGTACTTC
J gene: TRBJ2-7; CDR3 length: 14; clone size: .; V gene: TRBV20-1; D gene: TRBD2; CDR3 protein: CSASAAGGPGEQYF; CDR3 DNA: TGCAGTGCTAGTGCGGCGGGAGGGCCTGGAGAGCAGTACTTC
J gene: TRBJ1-1; CDR3 length: 13; clone size: .; V gene: TRBV18; D gene: .; CDR3 protein: CASSQDKNTEAFF; CDR3 DNA: TGTGCCAGCTCACAGGACAAGAACACTGAAGCTTTCTTT
J gene: TRBJ2-7; CDR3 length: 15; clone size: .; V gene: TRBV6-5; D gene: .; CDR3 protein: CASSLTELPYNEQYF; CDR3 DNA: TGTGCCAGCAGTTTGACAGAGCTTCCTTACAATGAGCAGTACTTC
J gene: TRBJ2-6; CDR3 length: 16; clone size: few; V gene: TRBV20-1; D gene: TRBD2; CDR3 protein: CSARRLAGLGANVLTF; CDR3 DNA: TGCAGTGCTAGAAGGCTAGCGGGACTAGGGGCCAACGTCCTGACTTTC
J gene: TRBJ2-7; CDR3 length: 13; clone size: .; V gene: TRBV11-1; D gene: TRBD1; CDR3 protein: CASTGGVGYEQYF; CDR3 DNA: TGTGCCAGTACAGGGGGCGTCGGGTACGAGCAGTACTTC
J gene: TRBJ1-2; CDR3 length: 12; clone size: few; V gene: TRBV7-9; D gene: .; CDR3 protein: CASSLYGHGYTF; CDR3 DNA: TGTGCCAGCAGCTTATACGGGCATGGCTACACCTTC
J gene: TRBJ2-5; CDR3 length: 14; clone size: few; V gene: TRBV9; D gene: .; CDR3 protein: CASSRDVSVETQYF; CDR3 DNA: TGTGCCAGCTCCCGGGACGTATCTGTAGAGACCCAGTACTTC
J gene: TRBJ1-2; CDR3 length: 16; clone size: .; V gene: TRBV6-2/TRBV6-3; D gene: .; CDR3 protein: CASSYSSGITNYGYTF; CDR3 DNA: TGTGCCAGCAGTTACTCGTCAGGCATTACCAACTATGGCTACACCTTC
J gene: TRBJ2-7; CDR3 length: 13; clone size: .; V gene: TRBV6-5; D gene: .; CDR3 protein: CASSYSYDYEQYF; CDR3 DNA: TGTGCCAGCAGTTACTCGTACGACTACGAGCAGTACTTC
J gene: TRBJ2-7; CDR3 length: 15; clone size: .; V gene: TRBV6-5; D gene: TRBD2; CDR3 protein: CASRVAGGSYNEQYF; CDR3 DNA: TGTGCCAGCAGGGTAGCGGGAGGTTCCTACAATGAGCAGTACTTC
J gene: TRBJ1-1; CDR3 length: 16; clone size: few; V gene: TRBV18; D gene: .; CDR3 protein: CASSPTPGAWNTEAFF; CDR3 DNA: TGTGCCAGCTCACCGACCCCAGGGGCCTGGAACACTGAAGCTTTCTTT
J gene: TRBJ2-3; CDR3 length: 16; clone size: .; V gene: TRBV28; D gene: TRBD2; CDR3 protein: CASSGTSGSGTDTQYF; CDR3 DNA: TGTGCCAGCAGTGGGACTAGCGGGAGTGGCACAGATACGCAGTATTTT